This T cell receptor beta chain was identified during a study of Graves' ophthalmopathy and Graves' hyperthyroidism. Uncontrolled infections, pregnancy, lactation or other autoimmune diseases led to patient exclusion. Establishment of the diagnosis relied upon clinical symptoms, serum thyroxine, TRAb, thyroid ultrasound and orbital computed tomography. A remark on this clonotype: The antigen is undetermined.

Study-wide results and caveats: The model's prediction of ophthalmopathy progression had 70.59% sensitivity and 72% to 80% specificity. The authors also found most expanded thyroid clonotypes above 0.001 frequency in blood.

The CDR3 spans 13 residues. The V end was cut by 5 bases, the J end by 3 bases, with 10 bases between. From RNA, the CDR3 regions of TCR beta chains were amplified and sequenced. Second-round multiplex PCR came after a first-round RT-PCR that employed HTBI primers. TCRdb called the multiplex PCR reads again in MiXCR, with one record for every CDR3 protein. The profile covers approximately 150,000 distinct CDR3 sequences, with 39% appearing a single time and 8% to 9.5% taken by the ten largest. The gene calls are TRBV12-3 or TRBV12-4 and TRBJ2-5; D is undetermined. The TCR sequence derives from a man aged 25 to 40 with Graves' ophthalmopathy. Sequenced input: peripheral blood. DNA for the CDR3: TGTGCCAGCAGTACCCGGACGAAAGAGACCCAGTACTTC. This encodes CASSTRTKETQYF.